What follows are 15 T cell receptor beta chains derived from one specimen sequenced in a study of OX40 agonist ivuxolimab in advanced cancers. Assay: immunoSEQ multiplex PCR; the TCRdb copy retains only in-frame clones and omits some. The data contain about 86,000 clones, about 90% of them singletons. This specimen was CD4+ or CD8+ T cells sorted from blood, taken in a trial of the OX40 agonist ivuxolimab. These receptors were taken from an adult with an advanced solid tumor such as melanoma, head and neck, liver or kidney cancer.

This clone occurred a few times. The chain employs TRBV28 and TRBJ1-5; D remains unclear. CDR1 and CDR2 from the germline V gene are MDHEN and SYDVKM. V lost 7 bases, J lost 3 bases, and 4 bases lay in between. CDR3 length equals 11 residues. CDR3 loop: CASNNNQPQHF. The CDR3 DNA sequence: TGTGCCAGCAACAACAATCAGCCCCAGCATTTT.

V usage is TRBV5-1 and J usage is TRBJ2-2; TRBD2 aligns across 8 bases. The CDR3 has 13 residues. The germline V gene has CDR1 SGHRS and CDR2 YFSETQ. V shed 3 bases, J shed 7 bases, and the junction held 2 bases outside the gene matches. In DNA form, the CDR3 reads TGCGCCAGCAGCTCGCGGGAGGACGGGGAGCTGTTTTTT. Its translation is CASSSREDGELFF.

CDR3 sequence: CAWRGLAGSSYEQYF. CDR3 DNA: TGTGCCTGGAGGGGACTAGCGGGAAGCTCCTACGAGCAGTACTTC. V usage is TRBV30 and J usage is TRBJ2-7; TRBD2 matches 13 bases. CDR1 and CDR2 (germline): GTSNPN, SVGIG (reference sequence). V gave up 3 bases and J gave up 0 bases; unmatched junction bases: 2. The CDR3 consists of 15 residues.

This clone was seen only once. The V gene is TRBV11-2, the J gene TRBJ2-1; D unclear. This CDR3 comprises 11 residues. V was pared by 5 bases and J by 9 bases, with 8 bases between. Per the germline V gene, CDR1 is SGHAT and CDR2 is FQNNGV. CDR3 DNA: TGTGCCAGCAGCCGATCCGGTGAGCAGTTCTTC. Translated: CASSRSGEQFF.

V is TRBV27 and J is TRBJ2-5; the D is unclear. Germline V gives CDR1 MNHEY, CDR2 SMNVEV (reference sequence). Trimming left V 6 bases short and J 1 base short, with 3 bases between. The CDR3 extends over 11 amino acids. The CDR3 protein is CASRGQETQYF. CDR3 nucleotide sequence: TGTGCCAGCAGGGGCCAAGAGACCCAGTACTTC.

This sequence joins TRBV28 and TRBJ2-7; the D gene is possibly TRBD1 (5 bases). Germline assignment: CDR1 MDHEN and CDR2 SYDVKM. V lost 6 bases and J 4 bases, leaving 19 bases between the germline ends. This CDR3 region has 15 residues. The CDR3 loop reads CASSLRDLRVYEQYF. The CDR3, as DNA: TGTGCCAGCAGCCTCAGGGATCTAAGGGTATACGAGCAGTACTTC.

This chain connects TRBV5-4 to TRBJ2-5; 7 positions match TRBD2. The J call could be wrong; TRBJ2-7 is a better fit for the DNA end. The germline V gene has CDR1 SGHNT and CDR2 YYREEE (reference sequence). CDR3 length equals 16 residues. The CDR3 coding sequence is TGTGCCAGCAGCTTGGATGGCGGGAGAGGAGGACTCGAGCAGTACTTC. This encodes CASSLDGGRGGLEQYF.

The rearrangement uses TRBV18 and TRBJ2-1, with a tentative D call TRBD2 (6 bases). The CDR3 contains 13 residues. Germline assignment: CDR1 KGHSH and CDR2 LQKENI. Trimming left V 3 bases short and J 8 bases short, with 11 bases between. The DNA of the CDR3 is TGTGCCAGCTCACCGACTAGTTCCTATGAGCAGTTCTTC. This encodes CASSPTSSYEQFF.

V is TRBV7-9 and J is TRBJ2-7; TRBD2 matches 13 bases. This CDR3 has 13 amino acids. The V gene end was trimmed by 4 bases and the J gene end by 13 bases; junction bases not matched to a gene: 7. The germline V gene encodes CDR1 SEHNR and CDR2 FQNEAQ (reference sequence). The CDR3 region has the DNA TGTGCCAGCAGCTCAGGACTAGCGGGAGACCGATACTTC. This encodes CASSSGLAGDRYF.

In DNA form, the CDR3 reads TGCGCCAGCAGCTTTGGGAATGAGCAGTTCTTC. This sequence encodes CASSFGNEQFF. The chain has TRBV5-1 and TRBJ2-1; D is uncertain. The length of the CDR3 is 11 residues. Germline loops: CDR1 SGHRS, CDR2 YFSETQ. The V end was cut by 2 bases, the J end by 7 bases, with 4 bases between.

This clone was detected only a few times. The genes are TRBV29-1 and TRBJ2-1, with D perhaps TRBD1 (5 bases). Germline V gene lookup returns CDR1 SQVTM and CDR2 ANQGSEA. The CDR3 length is 12 residues. Trimming stripped 3 bases from V and 6 bases from J, with 9 bases between. CDR3 amino acids: CSVEGPANEQFF. The CDR3 DNA reads as TGCAGCGTTGAGGGGCCAGCCAATGAGCAGTTCTTC.

The V gene is TRBV7-6, the J gene TRBJ2-5, with a tentative D call TRBD1 (6 bases). V lost 1 base and J lost 3, with 9 bases in between. This CDR3 spans 14 amino acids. The germline gives CDR1 SGHVS, CDR2 FNYEAQ. The CDR3 nucleotides are TGTGCCAGCAGCTTAGGGACAGCCAAAGAGACCCAGTACTTC. Protein product: CASSLGTAKETQYF.

The chain combines TRBV29-1 with TRBJ2-1; tentatively, D is TRBD1 (6 bases). The ends were cut back, 5 bases at V and 3 bases at J, with 17 bases in the middle. In germline, CDR1 is SQVTM, CDR2 ANQGSEA. The CDR3 loop spans 15 amino acids. The CDR3, as DNA: TGCAGCGTTACCACCACAGGGAAGAACTACAATGAGCAGTTCTTC. Amino acids: CSVTTTGKNYNEQFF.

This chain joins TRBV5-6 and TRBJ2-3; 12 nucleotides match TRBD2. The CDR3 runs to 16 residues. Per germline, CDR1 SGHDT and CDR2 YYEEEE. V shed 4 bases, J shed 10 bases, and the junction held 13 bases outside the gene matches. CDR3: CASSVGLAGTTTAQYF. CDR3 bases: TGTGCCAGCAGCGTAGGACTAGCGGGGACCACAACGGCGCAGTATTTT.

This rearrangement joins TRBV27 to TRBJ2-7; 7 nucleotides match TRBD1. J lost 7 bases, V lost 6 bases, and 12 bases had no gene match. The CDR3 extends over 14 amino acids. Germline CDR1 and CDR2: MNHEY and SMNVEV (reference sequence). The CDR3 bases are TGTGCCAGCAGCTTGGACAGGTGGGGCTGGGAGCAGTACTTC. Its translation is CASSLDRWGWEQYF.